This T cell receptor (beta chain) appears in the sequencing data of a study of long-term antiretroviral therapy in people with HIV. Germline CDR1 reads ENHRY; CDR2 reads SYGVKD. J lost 2 bases, V lost 4 bases, and 9 bases had no gene match. CDR3 length: 16 amino acids. For this clone: What it binds is unknown.

It was version v3.0 of the immunoSEQ assay that was run at survey level. Generated by immunoSEQ multiplex PCR, the TCRdb table keeps only in-frame clones and is missing some. This sample carries roughly 45,000 clones, about 88% of them seen once, and the ten largest clones take 2.5% to 3.5%. Points from the study as a whole: CDR3 length ranges were narrower in HIV repertoires than in controls.

The source was unsorted PBMCs, collected 0.8 years after starting antiretroviral therapy. The rearrangement links TRBV10-3 to TRBJ2-3; 7 bases are a match to TRBD2. This TCR was sampled from a woman younger than 35 with HIV. The CDR3 DNA is TGTGCCATCAGTGGCTGGGGGGAGGGTTCCACAGATACGCAGTATTTT. It is translated as CAISGWGEGSTDTQYF.